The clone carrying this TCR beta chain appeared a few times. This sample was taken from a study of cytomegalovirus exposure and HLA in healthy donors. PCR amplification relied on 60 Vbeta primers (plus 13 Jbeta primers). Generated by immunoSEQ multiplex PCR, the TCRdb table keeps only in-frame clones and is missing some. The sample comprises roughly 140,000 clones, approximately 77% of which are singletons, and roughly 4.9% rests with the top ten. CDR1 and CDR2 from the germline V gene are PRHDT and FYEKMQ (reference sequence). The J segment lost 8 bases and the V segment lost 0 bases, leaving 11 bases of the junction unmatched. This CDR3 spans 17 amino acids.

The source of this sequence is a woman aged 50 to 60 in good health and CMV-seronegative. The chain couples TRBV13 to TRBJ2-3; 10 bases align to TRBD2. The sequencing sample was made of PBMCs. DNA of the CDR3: TGTGCCAGCAGCTTAGGCTTAGCGGGGGGTGCCTCCGGTACGCAGTATTTT. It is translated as CASSLGLAGGASGTQYF.